The clone carrying this T cell receptor (beta chain) has a single count. Its specificity is unknown. The method was immunoSEQ multiplex PCR; TCRdb's version includes in-frame clones alone and lacks a portion of them. This sample yields about 140,000 clones, of which 80% to 95% are seen a single time; around 5.1% belongs to the top ten. This sample is drawn from a study of T cell responses to AZD1222 COVID-19 vaccine. Study findings and constraints: All repertoire sampling was performed exclusively after the peak T cell response. Spike-specific TCR breadth and depth both grew after two AZD1222 doses. Females outnumbered males among donors, who were mostly white British; clonal diversity was possibly underestimated. Spike was spanned by vaccine-associated CD4 TCRs, with dominance at 160-218 and 743-854.

Germline CDR1 reads SEHNR; CDR2 reads FQNEAQ (reference sequence). The V segment lost 5 bases and the J segment 7 bases; nucleotides outside the gene matches: 14. This CDR3 region has 17 residues. The genes are TRBV7-9 and TRBJ2-3, with 11 bases lining up with TRBD2. This clonotype was obtained from an adult in good health. The material sequenced was peripheral blood, taken on day 0 of AZD1222 vaccination. CDR3 amino acids: CASSPHQLAGGHNTQYF. The CDR3 coding sequence is TGTGCCAGCAGCCCACACCAGCTAGCGGGAGGCCACAATACGCAGTATTTT.